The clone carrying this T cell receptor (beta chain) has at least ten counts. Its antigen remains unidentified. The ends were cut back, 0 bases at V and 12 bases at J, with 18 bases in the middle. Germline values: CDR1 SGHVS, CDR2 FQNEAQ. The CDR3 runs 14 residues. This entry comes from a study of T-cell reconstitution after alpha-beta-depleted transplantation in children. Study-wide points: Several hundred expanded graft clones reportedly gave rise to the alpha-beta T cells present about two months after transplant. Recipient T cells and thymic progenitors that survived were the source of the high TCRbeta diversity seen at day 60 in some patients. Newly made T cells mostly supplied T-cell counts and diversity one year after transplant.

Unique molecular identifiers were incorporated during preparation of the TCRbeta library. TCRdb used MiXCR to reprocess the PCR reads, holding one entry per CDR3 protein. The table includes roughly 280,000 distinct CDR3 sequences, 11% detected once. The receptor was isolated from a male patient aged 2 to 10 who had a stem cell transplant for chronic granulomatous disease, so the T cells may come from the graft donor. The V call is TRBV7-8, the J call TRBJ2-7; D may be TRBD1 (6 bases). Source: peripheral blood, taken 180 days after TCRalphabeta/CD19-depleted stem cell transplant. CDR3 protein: CASSLATGATWGYF. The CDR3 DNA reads TGTGCCAGCAGCTTAGCGACAGGTGCTACCTGGGGGTACTTC.